Listed below are T cell receptor beta chains from one sample, sequenced in a study of T cell repertoires in cytomegalovirus infection. MiXCR, applied by TCRdb to the reads, yields one record per CDR3 protein. The sample contains approximately 1,000,000 distinct CDR3 sequences, approximately 33% of which appear only once. Antigens for these TCRs are unknown. The sequencing here drew on cultured CD8+ T cells from PBMCs, taken from culture after CMV antigen stimulation. These TCRs come from a human donor in good health (CMV status not recorded). Some clones in this sample may be carry-over from other donors' samples. CDR3s include the opening cysteine and the closing phenylalanine or tryptophan. Each record gives: J gene, D gene, V gene, clone size, CDR3 length, CDR3 protein, CDR3 DNA. A D gene is named only where the DNA matches it firmly. Rows give clone size only sometimes, using once, few, many, or a class for an expanded clone.

>TRBJ1-1|-|TRBV5-5|few|14
CASSPVVGDTEAFF
TGTGCCAGCAGCCCTGTTGTAGGAGACACTGAAGCTTTCTTT
>TRBJ2-5|TRBD2|TRBV12-3/TRBV12-4|few|17
CASSLVLAGGLMETQYF
TGTGCCAGCAGTTTAGTGCTAGCGGGCGGCTTGATGGAGACCCAGTACTTC
>TRBJ2-7|TRBD2|TRBV4-1|few|16
CASSQLAGASSYEQYF
TGCGCCAGCAGCCAACTAGCGGGTGCAAGCTCCTACGAGCAGTACTTC
>TRBJ1-1|TRBD1|TRBV7-9|few|16
CANAYRGQEVNTEAFF
TGTGCCAACGCGTACAGGGGCCAAGAGGTGAACACTGAAGCTTTCTTT
>TRBJ1-2|TRBD1|TRBV7-6|once|15
CASSDGQEWPPGYTF
TGTGCCAGCAGCGACGGACAGGAATGGCCCCCTGGCTACACCTTC
>TRBJ2-1|-|TRBV7-6|-|13
CASSLVGSHEQFF
TGTGCCAGCAGCTTAGTAGGGTCCCATGAGCAGTTCTTC
>TRBJ1-2|-|TRBV6-1|few|14
CASSSGAGNYGYTF
TGTGCCAGCAGTTCGGGAGCAGGGAACTATGGCTACACCTTC
>TRBJ2-1|-|TRBV5-4|few|15
CASSLQGIGDNEQFF
TGTGCCAGCAGCTTACAGGGTATTGGGGACAATGAGCAGTTCTTC
>TRBJ2-1|TRBD2|TRBV6-6|-|15
CASSPSGGLDNEQFF
TGTGCCAGCAGCCCTAGCGGGGGCCTCGACAATGAGCAGTTCTTC
>TRBJ2-1|TRBD2|TRBV9|-|16
CASSLEVTSADNEQFF
TGTGCCAGCAGCTTAGAAGTGACTAGCGCAGACAATGAGCAGTTCTTC
>TRBJ1-1|-|TRBV6-5|-|14
CASSRGTPNTEAFF
TGTGCCAGCAGCCGAGGGACACCGAACACTGAAGCTTTCTTT
>TRBJ1-1|-|TRBV7-9|many|14
CASSLGEGAAEAFF
TGTGCCAGCAGCTTGGGGGAAGGGGCGGCTGAAGCTTTCTTT
>TRBJ2-7|-|TRBV27|-|14
CASSTSGSSYGQYF
TGTGCCAGCAGTACCTCCGGGAGCTCCTACGGGCAGTACTTC
>TRBJ2-5|TRBD2|TRBV6-8|-|15
CASSYGTSFKETQYF
TGTGCCAGCAGTTACGGGACTAGCTTCAAAGAGACCCAGTACTTC
>TRBJ1-2|-|TRBV5-4|-|14
CASSLRTLDYGYTF
TGTGCCAGCAGCTTAAGGACATTGGACTATGGCTACACCTTC
>TRBJ2-7|-|TRBV19|-|14
CASSWQGNSYEQYF
TGTGCCAGTAGCTGGCAGGGGAACTCCTACGAGCAGTACTTC
>TRBJ1-1|-|TRBV12-5|-|11
CASGLSLEAFF
TGTGCTAGTGGTTTGTCCCTGGAAGCTTTCTTT
>TRBJ1-6|TRBD1|TRBV4-2|-|14
CASSETGGVSPLHF
TGTGCCAGCAGCGAGACAGGGGGCGTTTCACCCCTCCACTTT
>TRBJ1-5|-|TRBV12-3/TRBV12-4|-|13
CASSWGGVEPQHF
TGTGCCAGCAGTTGGGGGGGAGTGGAGCCCCAGCATTTT
>TRBJ1-5|-|TRBV4-1|-|16
CASSQAPQGVNQPQHF
TGCGCCAGCAGCCAAGCCCCACAAGGGGTCAATCAGCCCCAGCATTTT
>TRBJ1-6|TRBD1|TRBV27|few|17
CASSLGTARSYNSPLHF
TGTGCCAGCAGTTTAGGGACAGCGAGGTCCTATAATTCACCCCTCCACTTT
>TRBJ2-1|-|TRBV19|-|15
CASTFGGPTGNEQFF
TGTGCCAGTACCTTCGGGGGCCCGACGGGCAATGAGCAGTTCTTC
>TRBJ1-1|-|TRBV6-5|-|15
CASMLNGQLNTEAFF
TGTGCCAGCATGCTTAACGGGCAGCTGAACACTGAAGCTTTCTTT
>TRBJ1-2|-|TRBV20-1|once|12
CSARDSVYGYTF
TGCAGTGCTAGAGATAGCGTCTATGGCTACACCTTC
>TRBJ2-5|-|TRBV6-1|-|14
CASSDPWRGETQYF
TGTGCCAGCAGTGACCCTTGGAGGGGAGAGACCCAGTACTTC
>TRBJ2-3|TRBD1|TRBV27|few|15
CASSSPGTGENTQYF
TGTGCCAGCAGTTCCCCCGGGACAGGGGAAAATACGCAGTATTTT
>TRBJ2-1|-|TRBV2|-|11
CASLGADEQFF
TGTGCCAGCCTAGGGGCGGATGAGCAGTTCTTC
>TRBJ1-5|-|TRBV5-4|few|14
CASSNREINQPQHF
TGTGCCAGCAGTAACAGGGAAATCAATCAGCCCCAGCATTTT
>TRBJ1-4|-|TRBV27|-|14
CASSPGTRGEKLFF
TGTGCCAGCAGTCCCGGGACCCGGGGGGAAAAACTGTTTTTT
>TRBJ1-6|-|TRBV7-8|-|15
CASSPPPGLNSPLHF
TGTGCCAGCAGCCCCCCCCCGGGCCTTAATTCACCCCTCCACTTT
>TRBJ1-5|TRBD1|TRBV6-1|-|17
CASSYVTGIGSNQPQHF
TGTGCCAGCAGTTATGTGACAGGGATTGGAAGCAATCAGCCCCAGCATTTT
>TRBJ2-3|TRBD1|TRBV24-1|-|14
CATSDFGTGHTQYF
TGTGCCACCAGTGATTTCGGGACAGGGCATACGCAGTATTTT
>TRBJ2-1|-|TRBV4-2|few|14
CASSQDPGGNEQFF
TGTGCCAGCAGCCAAGATCCTGGAGGCAATGAGCAGTTCTTC
>TRBJ1-1|-|TRBV7-2|many|15
CASCLPDSLFFEAFF
TGTGCCAGCTGCCTCCCCGACAGTCTTTTTTTTGAAGCTTTCTTT
>TRBJ2-4|TRBD2|TRBV4-1|-|17
CASSQGTSGETKNIQYF
TGCGCCAGCAGCCAAGGGACTAGCGGGGAAACCAAAAACATTCAGTACTTC
>TRBJ2-2|TRBD1|TRBV6-5|many|15
CASSSGTGSTGELFF
TGTGCCAGCAGTTCTGGGACAGGGTCCACCGGGGAGCTGTTTTTT
>TRBJ1-2|TRBD1|TRBV7-6|-|14
CASSDTGGAYGCTF
TGTGCCAGCAGCGACACAGGGGGCGCCTATGGCTGCACCTTC
>TRBJ2-4|-|TRBV6-6|-|13
CASSYTGRDIQYF
TGTGCCAGCAGTTACACAGGGAGGGACATTCAGTACTTC
>TRBJ2-3|-|TRBV24-1|-|15
CATSDGGTSTDTQYF
TGTGCCACCAGTGATGGGGGCACTAGCACAGATACGCAGTATTTT
>TRBJ2-5|-|TRBV2|few|14
CASAGLGGRETQYF
TGTGCCAGCGCGGGCTTGGGGGGGCGAGAGACCCAGTACTTC
>TRBJ1-1|-|TRBV27|few|15
CASSLSSFRDTEAFF
TGTGCCAGCAGTTTATCGAGTTTCAGGGACACTGAAGCTTTCTTT
>TRBJ1-3|TRBD1|TRBV6-1|once|15
CASSAEDRAGNTIYF
TGTGCCAGCAGTGCGGAGGACAGGGCTGGAAACACCATATATTTT
>TRBJ2-5|TRBD2|TRBV7-3|-|17
CASSVTGLAGVQETQYF
TGTGCCAGCAGCGTAACGGGACTAGCGGGGGTCCAAGAGACCCAGTACTTC
>TRBJ1-1|-|TRBV27|few|15
CASSFSKGGNTEAFF
TGTGCCAGCAGTTTTAGTAAGGGGGGAAACACTGAAGCTTTCTTT
>TRBJ2-1|-|TRBV12-3/TRBV12-4|few|14
CASSSDSDRFGQFF
TGTGCCAGCAGTTCTGATTCAGACCGATTTGGGCAGTTCTTC
>TRBJ2-3|-|TRBV7-9|-|15
CASSLGGLGTDTQYF
TGTGCCAGCAGCTTAGGGGGTCTAGGCACAGATACGCAGTATTTT
>TRBJ2-7|TRBD2|TRBV7-6|few|12
CASSAGGGEQYF
TGTGCCAGCAGCGCGGGGGGAGGCGAGCAGTACTTC
>TRBJ1-1|-|TRBV19|-|18
CASSIDKGDTFLKTEAFF
TGTGCCAGTAGTATAGATAAAGGGGACACCTTCTTGAAAACTGAAGCTTTCTTT
>TRBJ2-2|TRBD2|TRBV19|-|14
CASGGGTNTGELFF
TGTGCCAGCGGGGGGGGCACGAACACCGGGGAGCTGTTTTTT
>TRBJ2-7|-|TRBV12-5|few|12
CASGQDGYEQYF
TGTGCTAGTGGCCAAGACGGTTACGAGCAGTACTTC
>TRBJ1-3|-|TRBV14|-|13
CASSPFGGNTIYF
TGTGCCAGCAGCCCCTTTGGTGGAAACACCATATATTTT
>TRBJ2-3|TRBD1|TRBV27|-|15
CASSSGTVTTDTQYF
TGTGCCAGCAGTTCCGGGACAGTGACCACAGATACGCAGTATTTT
>TRBJ1-1|-|TRBV4-1|-|14
CASSQDDYGTEAFF
TGCGCCAGCAGCCAAGATGATTACGGGACTGAAGCTTTCTTT
>TRBJ1-2|-|TRBV27|-|12
CASSTQPGGYTF
TGTGCCAGCAGTACCCAACCCGGTGGCTACACCTTC
>TRBJ1-6|-|TRBV13|-|13
CASSQRYNSPLHF
TGTGCCAGCAGTCAAAGATATAATTCACCCCTCCACTTT
>TRBJ2-1|-|TRBV9|-|14
CASSVDLANNEQFF
TGTGCCAGCAGCGTAGATCTAGCGAACAATGAGCAGTTCTTC
>TRBJ2-2|TRBD2|TRBV19|-|14
CASSMPGGTGELFF
TGTGCCAGTAGTATGCCGGGGGGCACCGGGGAGCTGTTTTTT
>TRBJ1-1|-|TRBV14|-|15
CASSQDFLGNTEAFF
TGTGCCAGCAGCCAAGATTTTTTGGGGAACACTGAAGCTTTCTTT
>TRBJ2-6|-|TRBV15|-|14
CATSGEAGANVLTF
TGTGCCACCAGCGGGGAGGCTGGGGCCAACGTCCTGACTTTC